This T cell receptor beta chain originates from a study of blood T cell repertoires in COVID-19. In the study overall: The United States, Italy and Spain provided the acute and convalescent COVID-19 samples. Sources were T cells, B-cell-depleted T cells, or PBMCs; the material itself was cDNA or gDNA.

Per the germline V gene, CDR1 is MNHEY and CDR2 is SMNVEV (reference sequence). V was trimmed by 5 bases and J by 5 bases, leaving 24 bases between them. The CDR3 runs 17 residues. As handled by the study authors: Estimation of nucleated cell counts was performed using reference gene primer amplification. The method was immunoSEQ multiplex PCR; TCRdb's version includes in-frame clones alone and lacks a portion of them. V and J calls and clone size follow that table, whereas D and trimming were derived from the DNA. Of roughly 200,000 clones in the sample, 65% to 85% are singletons; the top ten hold roughly 8.8%.

This chain connects TRBV27 to TRBJ1-2; D not resolved. The TCR comes from a man in his forties with active or convalescent COVID-19. The sequenced material came from peripheral blood. As DNA, the CDR3 is TGTGCCAGCAGTCCTACAATTCCGGACTTCGGAAAGTATGGCTACACCTTC. Amino acids: CASSPTIPDFGKYGYTF.